This T cell receptor beta chain comes out of a study of read filtering for tumor transcriptome and immune sequencing. Study at large: Transcriptome libraries were built from DNase-treated RNA.

From 350 to 500 ng of RNA, a library with molecular barcoded alpha/delta and beta/gamma adaptors was made. One entry per CDR3 protein results from TCRdb running MiXCR on the reads. The sample comprises 12,000 to 15,000 distinct CDR3 sequences, just over 20% of which are singletons, and more than 75% rests with the top ten. The CDR3 length is 16 residues. Germline lookup yields CDR1 MGHRA and CDR2 YSYEKL. V was clipped by 1 base and J by 6 bases; unmatched bases: 9. This clonotype has ten or more counts. The target antigen is unknown. General study points: Correlation between methods rose after single-read clonotypes were removed. Compared with RNA-seq, IR-seq gave much higher clonotype depth and reliability.

Sampling of bone marrow took place during active disease in every patient. This receptor was taken from a donor at least 40 years old with multiple myeloma. V usage is TRBV4-1 and J usage is TRBJ2-1; TRBD1 matches at 7 bases. Sequenced sample: a population of CD138-negative cells sorted from bone marrow. CDR3 DNA sequence: TGCGCCAGCAGCCAAGGAAACAGGGGTGGGTTCAATGAGCAGTTCTTC. Protein sequence: CASSQGNRGGFNEQFF.